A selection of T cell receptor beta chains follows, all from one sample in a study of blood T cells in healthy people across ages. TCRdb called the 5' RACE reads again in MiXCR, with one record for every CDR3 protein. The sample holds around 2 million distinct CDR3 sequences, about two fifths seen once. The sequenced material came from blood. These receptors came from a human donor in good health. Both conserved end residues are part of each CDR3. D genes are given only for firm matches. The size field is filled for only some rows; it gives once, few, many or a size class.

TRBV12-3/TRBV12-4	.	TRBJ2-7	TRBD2	CASSPASGGRYF	TGTGCCAGCAGTCCCGCTAGCGGGGGTCGGTACTTC
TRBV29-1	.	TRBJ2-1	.	CSGALLRSEQFF	TGCAGCGGTGCCCTATTGCGCAGTGAGCAGTTCTTC
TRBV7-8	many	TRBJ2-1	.	CASSPTVREQFF	TGTGCCAGCAGCCCCACCGTACGGGAGCAGTTCTTC
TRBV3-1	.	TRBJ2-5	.	CASSIQDGGETQYF	TGTGCCAGCAGCATACAGGACGGAGGGGAGACCCAGTACTTC
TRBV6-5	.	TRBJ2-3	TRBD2	CASSYRAGGGTDTQYF	TGTGCCAGCAGTTACCGCGCGGGGGGAGGCACAGATACGCAGTATTTT
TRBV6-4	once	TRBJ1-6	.	CASSVDSGRSPLHF	TGTGCCAGCAGTGTAGACAGTGGGAGATCACCCCTCCACTTT
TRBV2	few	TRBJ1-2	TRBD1	CGSTGTGGNGYTF	TGTGGCAGCACCGGGACAGGGGGAAATGGCTACACCTTC
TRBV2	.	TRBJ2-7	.	CASTQDGGAAYEQYF	TGTGCCAGCACACAAGACGGGGGTGCCGCTTACGAGCAGTACTTC
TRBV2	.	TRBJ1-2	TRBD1	CASSYAGTGWAYGYTF	TGTGCCAGCAGCTACGCCGGGACAGGGTGGGCGTATGGCTACACCTTC
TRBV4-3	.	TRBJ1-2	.	CASSQDRYRTARGYTF	TGCGCCAGCAGCCAAGATAGATATAGGACAGCTCGAGGCTACACCTTC
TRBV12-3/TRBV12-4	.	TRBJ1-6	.	CASSRRGALGSPLHF	TGTGCCAGCAGCCGGAGGGGGGCATTGGGTTCACCCCTCCACTTT
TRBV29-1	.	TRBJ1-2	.	CSAIGASNYGYTF	TGCAGCGCTATCGGGGCATCGAACTATGGCTACACCTTC
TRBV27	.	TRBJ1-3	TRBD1	CASRGQGLDTIYF	TGTGCCAGCAGAGGACAGGGCTTGGACACCATATATTTT
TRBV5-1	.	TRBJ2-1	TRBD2	CASSFTSGTSYNEQFF	TGCGCCAGCAGCTTCACTAGCGGGACGTCCTACAATGAGCAGTTCTTC
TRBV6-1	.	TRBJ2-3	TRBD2	CASRRDTSGGATDTQYF	TGTGCCAGCAGACGAGATACTAGCGGGGGGGCCACAGATACGCAGTATTTT
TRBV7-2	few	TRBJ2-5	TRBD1	CASSPMTGETQYF	TGTGCCAGCAGCCCGATGACAGGGGAGACCCAGTACTTC
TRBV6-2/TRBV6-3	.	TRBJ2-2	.	CASSYRPGASAGELFF	TGTGCCAGCAGTTACCGTCCAGGGGCTTCGGCCGGGGAGCTGTTTTTT
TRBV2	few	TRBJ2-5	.	CASRTQKTQYF	TGTGCCAGCAGGACCCAGAAGACCCAGTACTTC
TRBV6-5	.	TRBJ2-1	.	CASSYSRRDNEQFF	TGTGCCAGCAGTTACTCGAGGAGGGACAATGAGCAGTTCTTC
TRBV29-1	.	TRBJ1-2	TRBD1	CSVNRDRGYNYGYTF	TGCAGCGTTAACCGGGACAGGGGGTACAACTATGGCTACACCTTC
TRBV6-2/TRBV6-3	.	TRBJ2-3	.	CASSYTHTRWDTQYF	TGTGCCAGCAGTTACACCCACACACGTTGGGATACGCAGTATTTT
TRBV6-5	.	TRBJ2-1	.	CASSYSKEEGNEQFF	TGTGCCAGCAGTTACTCGAAGGAGGAAGGGAATGAGCAGTTCTTC
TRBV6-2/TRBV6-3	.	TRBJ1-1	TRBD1	CASRTGQTTKAFF	TGTGCCAGCAGGACGGGACAGACTACTAAAGCTTTCTTT
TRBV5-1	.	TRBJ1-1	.	CASSSIGGGRGQAFF	TGCGCCAGCAGCTCAATAGGGGGGGGCCGAGGCCAAGCTTTCTTT
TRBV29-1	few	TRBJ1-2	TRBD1	CSVEDLSGQVYGYTF	TGCAGCGTTGAAGATCTATCGGGACAGGTCTATGGCTACACCTTC
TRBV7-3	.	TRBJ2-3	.	CASSFAGEAPNTQYF	TGTGCCAGCAGCTTTGCCGGGGAAGCTCCTAATACGCAGTATTTT
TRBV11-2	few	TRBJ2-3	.	CASSFPAGGGTDTQYF	TGTGCCAGCAGCTTCCCGGCAGGGGGGGGTACAGATACGCAGTATTTT
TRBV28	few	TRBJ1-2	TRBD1	CATTTGPPNYGYTF	TGTGCCACTACGACAGGGCCACCTAACTATGGCTACACCTTC
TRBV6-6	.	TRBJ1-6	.	CASSPDFALSPLHF	TGTGCCAGCAGCCCCGACTTTGCACTTTCACCCCTCCACTTT
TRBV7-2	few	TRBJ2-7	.	CASSLARSSGEQYF	TGTGCCAGCAGCTTAGCGAGATCTTCGGGCGAGCAGTACTTC
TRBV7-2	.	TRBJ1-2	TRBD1	CASSFTPTGDYGYTF	TGTGCCAGCAGCTTCACGCCGACAGGGGACTATGGCTACACCTTC
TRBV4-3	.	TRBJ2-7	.	CASSQETQVWGVGDPYEQYF	TGCGCCAGCAGCCAAGAGACCCAGGTGTGGGGGGTCGGGGACCCCTACGAGCAGTACTTC
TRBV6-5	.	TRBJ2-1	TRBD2	CASTLLLAGGSNEQFF	TGTGCCAGCACCCTACTCTTAGCGGGGGGGAGCAATGAGCAGTTCTTC
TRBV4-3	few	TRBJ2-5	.	CASSQDDGGQETQYF	TGCGCCAGCAGCCAAGATGATGGGGGACAAGAGACCCAGTACTTC
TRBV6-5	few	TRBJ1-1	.	CASSYLFDPSAGSEAFF	TGTGCCAGCAGTTACCTATTCGACCCTTCCGCAGGGTCTGAAGCTTTCTTT
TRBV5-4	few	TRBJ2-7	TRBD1	CASRRGQANSDEQYF	TGTGCCAGCAGGAGGGGGCAGGCGAATTCTGACGAGCAGTACTTC
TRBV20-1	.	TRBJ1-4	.	CSARPRQTGSIEKLFF	TGCAGTGCTAGACCCAGACAGACAGGCTCGATTGAAAAACTGTTTTTT
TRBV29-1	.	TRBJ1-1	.	CSVEALYRDPNTEAFF	TGCAGCGTTGAAGCTTTATATCGCGACCCGAACACTGAAGCTTTCTTT
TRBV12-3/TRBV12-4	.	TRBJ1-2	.	CASSSLASGGPLYNGYTF	TGTGCCAGCAGTTCCCTGGCAAGTGGGGGCCCCCTTTACAATGGCTACACCTTC
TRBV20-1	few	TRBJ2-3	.	CSARDAGADTDTQYF	TGCAGTGCTAGAGATGCGGGGGCTGACACAGATACGCAGTATTTT
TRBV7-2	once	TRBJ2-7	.	CASRGEGGGCEQYF	TGTGCCAGCAGAGGAGAAGGGGGGGGCTGCGAGCAGTACTTC
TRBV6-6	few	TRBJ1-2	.	CASSYRNGYTF	TGTGCCAGCAGTTACCGCAACGGCTACACCTTC
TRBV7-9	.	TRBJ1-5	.	CASSLNPHQPQHF	TGTGCCAGCAGCTTAAACCCTCATCAGCCCCAGCATTTT
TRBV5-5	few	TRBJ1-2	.	CASSPTRTANYGYTF	TGTGCCAGCAGCCCAACAAGGACAGCAAACTATGGCTACACCTTC
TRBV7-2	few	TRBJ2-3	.	CASSPQLRSTDTQYF	TGTGCCAGCAGCCCCCAGCTACGGAGCACAGATACGCAGTATTTT
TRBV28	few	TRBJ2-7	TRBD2	CASSPPHSLAGENYEQYF	TGTGCCAGCAGTCCCCCCCATTCTCTAGCGGGGGAGAACTACGAGCAGTACTTC
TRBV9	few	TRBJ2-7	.	CASSVVGGGGYEQYF	TGTGCCAGCAGCGTAGTTGGGGGAGGAGGCTACGAGCAGTACTTC
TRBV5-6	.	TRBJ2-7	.	CASSFYFEQYF	TGTGCCAGCAGCTTTTATTTCGAGCAGTACTTC
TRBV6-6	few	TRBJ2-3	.	CASSYGDSSTDTQYF	TGTGCCAGCAGTTACGGAGATTCTAGCACAGATACGCAGTATTTT
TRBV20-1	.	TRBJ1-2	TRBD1	CSARLLGQGEIYGHTF	TGCAGTGCTAGACTACTTGGACAGGGAGAGATCTATGGCCACACCTTC